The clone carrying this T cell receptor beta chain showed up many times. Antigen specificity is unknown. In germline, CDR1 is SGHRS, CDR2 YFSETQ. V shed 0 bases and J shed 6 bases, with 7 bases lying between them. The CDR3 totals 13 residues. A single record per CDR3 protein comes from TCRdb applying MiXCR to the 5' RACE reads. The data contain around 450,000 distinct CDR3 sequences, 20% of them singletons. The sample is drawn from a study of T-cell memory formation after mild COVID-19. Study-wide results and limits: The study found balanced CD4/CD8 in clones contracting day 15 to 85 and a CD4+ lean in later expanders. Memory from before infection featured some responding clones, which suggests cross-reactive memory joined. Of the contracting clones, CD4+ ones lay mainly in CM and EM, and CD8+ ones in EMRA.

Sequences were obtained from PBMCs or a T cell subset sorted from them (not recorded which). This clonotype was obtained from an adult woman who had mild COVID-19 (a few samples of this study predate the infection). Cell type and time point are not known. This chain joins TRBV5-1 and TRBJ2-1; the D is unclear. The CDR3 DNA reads TGCGCCAGCAGCTTGGGAGCCACCAATGAGCAGTTCTTC. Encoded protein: CASSLGATNEQFF.